These T cell receptor beta chains were read from a single sample in a study of CD8+ T cells in alopecia areata. Clones were sequenced by immunoSEQ multiplex PCR, and TCRdb holds only the in-frame ones, with some missing. The sample consists of around 140,000 clones, over 80% of them appearing once. Source: CD8+ T cells sorted from blood, taken at week 0. Source of these receptors: a human donor with alopecia areata. CDR3s include the opening cysteine and the closing phenylalanine or tryptophan. A D gene is named only where the DNA matches it firmly.

>TRBJ2-1|.|TRBV29-1
TGCAGCGTCAAACCGATGGACAATGAGCAGTTCTTC
CSVKPMDNEQFF
>TRBJ2-7|TRBD1|TRBV2
TGTGCCAGCATATTACTAATACAGGGGGCGCTTCCCCACGAGCAGTACTTC
CASILLIQGALPHEQYF
>TRBJ2-4|TRBD1|TRBV28
TGTGCCAGCAGCTTCCGACAGGGAGCCAAAAACATTCAGTACTTC
CASSFRQGAKNIQYF
>TRBJ1-1|.|TRBV5-1
TGCGCCAGCAGCGCCCCGGGACACTTTGAAGCTTTCTTT
CASSAPGHFEAFF
>TRBJ2-7|.|TRBV10-3
TGTGCCATCAGTGGGGACGGGGGAATTGGCGGGCAGTACTTC
CAISGDGGIGGQYF
>TRBJ2-2|TRBD2|TRBV7-3
TGTGCCAGCAGCCTAGCGGGAGTGGGTACCGGGGAGCTGTTTTTT
CASSLAGVGTGELFF
>TRBJ1-2|.|TRBV10-3
TGTGCCATCAGCCCCGGGGAGGGGACAATTAACTATGGCTACACCTTC
CAISPGEGTINYGYTF
>TRBJ2-7|.|TRBV5-1
TGCGCCAGCAGCTCCACCCTTTACGAGCAGTACTTC
CASSSTLYEQYF
>TRBJ2-7|.|TRBV7-8
TGTGCCAGCAGTTTGTCCCCTTACGAGCAGTACTTC
CASSLSPYEQYF
>TRBJ2-1|.|TRBV7-9
TGTGCCAGCAGCTCCCGCAGGGGCAATGAGCAGTTCTTC
CASSSRRGNEQFF
>TRBJ2-7|TRBD1|TRBV27
TGTGCCAGCAGTTCGGACAGGGACGAGCAGTACTTC
CASSSDRDEQYF
>TRBJ1-2|TRBD1|TRBV29-1
TGCAGCGTTTTAAATGGACAGGGTTTCTCTGGCTACACCTTC
CSVLNGQGFSGYTF
>TRBJ2-1|.|TRBV7-3
TGTGCCAGCAGCTATTTCAACTACAATGAGCAGTTCTTC
CASSYFNYNEQFF
>TRBJ2-7|.|TRBV28
TGTGCCAGCAGTTTAAGGGGGGACGAGCAGTACTTC
CASSLRGDEQYF